A selection of T cell receptor beta chains follows, all from one sample in a study of T cell clonotyping in hematopoietic cell transplantation. Sequencing was performed with immunoSEQ multiplex PCR; in TCRdb, only in-frame clones are kept and a portion is missing. The data hold some 8,800 clones, with roughly 93% observed a single time. Sequenced material: PBMCs, taken 100 days after allogeneic stem cell transplant. All receptors come from a male patient in his fifties who had an allogeneic stem cell transplant from a related donor, so T cells may come from the graft donor. Some clones in this sample may be carry-over from other donors' samples. CDR3s include the opening cysteine and the closing phenylalanine or tryptophan. A D gene is named only where the DNA matches it firmly. Clone size is stated in some rows and not others, as once, few, many or a class when expanded.

J: TRBJ2-7; V: TRBV28; size: .; D: .; DNA: TGTGCCAGCAGTTTTCTAGCCAGGATCCCTCCTACTGAGCAGTACTTC; CDR3: CASSFLARIPPTEQYF
J: TRBJ1-4; V: TRBV5-1; size: .; D: .; DNA: TGCGCCAGCAGCCTGTCCGGGACGCCGCTGGAAAAACTGTTTTTT; CDR3: CASSLSGTPLEKLFF
J: TRBJ2-7; V: TRBV5-1; size: once; D: .; DNA: TGCGCCAGCAGCCCCGGGGGCGGGGGTTTTTTCTACGAGCAGTACTTC; CDR3: CASSPGGGGFFYEQYF
J: TRBJ2-7; V: TRBV11-2; size: .; D: .; DNA: TGTGCCAGCAGCTTCCGGGACGGCTACGAGCAGTACTTC; CDR3: CASSFRDGYEQYF
J: TRBJ1-1; V: TRBV9; size: .; D: .; DNA: TGTGCCAGCAGCGCCGGGATCAGCACTGAAGCTTTCTTT; CDR3: CASSAGISTEAFF
J: TRBJ1-5; V: TRBV7-9; size: .; D: TRBD1; DNA: TGTGCCAGCAGCTTAGAAGCAGGGGGAGTCAATCAGCCCCAGCATTTT; CDR3: CASSLEAGGVNQPQHF
J: TRBJ2-5; V: TRBV30; size: .; D: TRBD2; DNA: TGTGCCTGGAGTGCGCCGGGACTAGCGGGGTTAGAGACCCAGTACTTC; CDR3: CAWSAPGLAGLETQYF
J: TRBJ1-2; V: TRBV6-8; size: .; D: .; DNA: TGTGCCAGCAGGCCCCCCGGCTCTGAGGTAGACTATGGCTACACCTTC; CDR3: CASRPPGSEVDYGYTF
J: TRBJ1-1; V: TRBV5-1; size: .; D: TRBD1; DNA: TGCGCCAGCAGCTTGGGTTATGCGACAGGGCAGTTGAACACTGAAGCTTTCTTT; CDR3: CASSLGYATGQLNTEAFF
J: TRBJ1-2; V: TRBV7-6; size: .; D: .; DNA: TGTGCCAGCAGCTTAGATGGAGGGGGGCTTGAAGGCTACACCTTC; CDR3: CASSLDGGGLEGYTF
J: TRBJ1-4; V: TRBV5-1; size: once; D: .; DNA: TGCGCCAGCAGCTTGGGAGCAACTAATGAAAAACTGTTTTTT; CDR3: CASSLGATNEKLFF
J: TRBJ2-7; V: TRBV10-1; size: .; D: .; DNA: TGCGCCAGCATTGGGGGCGAGCAGTACTTC; CDR3: CASIGGEQYF
J: TRBJ1-2; V: TRBV2; size: .; D: .; DNA: TGTGCCAGCAGTGAAGGGGCGTCGATCTATGGCTACACCTTC; CDR3: CASSEGASIYGYTF
J: TRBJ2-7; V: TRBV19; size: few; D: TRBD1; DNA: TGTGCCAGCGCCAGGGGACAGGCCGCCTACGAGCAGTACTTC; CDR3: CASARGQAAYEQYF
J: TRBJ2-1; V: TRBV28; size: .; D: .; DNA: TGTGCCAGCAGCCTCACCCCCGGGTTTGAGCAGTTCTTC; CDR3: CASSLTPGFEQFF
J: TRBJ1-6; V: TRBV25-1; size: .; D: TRBD1; DNA: TGTGCCAGCAGTGGACCCGGGACAGGGATATTATCCCTCCACTTT; CDR3: CASSGPGTGILSLHF
J: TRBJ2-5; V: TRBV30; size: .; D: TRBD2; DNA: TGTGCCTGGACTCCGGGACTAGCGGGAGTTATAGAGACCCAGTACTTC; CDR3: CAWTPGLAGVIETQYF
J: TRBJ2-6; V: TRBV30; size: .; D: .; DNA: TGTGCCTCGGGTACCTCTGGGGCCAACGTCCTGACTTTC; CDR3: CASGTSGANVLTF
J: TRBJ2-1; V: TRBV9; size: .; D: TRBD2; DNA: TGTGCCAGCAGCCGAGGGACTAGCGGGTTCATTGAGCAGTTCTTC; CDR3: CASSRGTSGFIEQFF
J: TRBJ2-3; V: TRBV9; size: once; D: TRBD1; DNA: TGTGCCAGCAGCCCCCATCAAGGGGACAGGAGCACAGATACGCAGTATTTT; CDR3: CASSPHQGDRSTDTQYF
J: TRBJ2-1; V: TRBV7-8; size: .; D: TRBD2; DNA: TGTGCCAGCAGCTTAGAATCGGGGGGTATCTACAATGAGCAGTTCTTC; CDR3: CASSLESGGIYNEQFF
J: TRBJ1-4; V: TRBV30; size: .; D: .; DNA: TGTGCCTGGAGTAACAGATTAACTAATGAAAAACTGTTTTTT; CDR3: CAWSNRLTNEKLFF
J: TRBJ2-1; V: TRBV5-1; size: .; D: TRBD2; DNA: TGCGCCAGCAGCTCTAGACTAGCGGGAGGGTCATACAATGAGCAGTTCTTC; CDR3: CASSSRLAGGSYNEQFF
J: TRBJ1-1; V: TRBV7-9; size: .; D: .; DNA: TGTGCCAGCAGCTTCGAATATAACAGGGAATCAGCTTTCTTT; CDR3: CASSFEYNRESAFF
J: TRBJ1-2; V: TRBV28; size: .; D: TRBD1; DNA: TGTGCCAGCAGTTTGGGGACAGCCTCTCACGGCTACACCTTC; CDR3: CASSLGTASHGYTF
J: TRBJ1-3; V: TRBV11-2; size: .; D: .; DNA: TGTGCCAGCAGCGCGGGCCGGGGGCCTGGAAACACCATATATTTT; CDR3: CASSAGRGPGNTIYF
J: TRBJ1-3; V: TRBV5-8; size: .; D: .; DNA: TGTGCCAGCAGCCTTATTGGCTCCCAGGGAAACACCATATATTTT; CDR3: CASSLIGSQGNTIYF
J: TRBJ2-1; V: TRBV7-9; size: .; D: .; DNA: TGTGCCAGCAGCTTAGATGTGGGGACTGAGCAGTTCTTC; CDR3: CASSLDVGTEQFF
J: TRBJ1-2; V: TRBV13; size: .; D: .; DNA: TGTGCCAGCAGCCTACGACAGCGGTACCCCTACTTC; CDR3: CASSLRQRYPYF
J: TRBJ2-1; V: TRBV11-3; size: .; D: TRBD2; DNA: TGTGCCAGCAGCTTAGTCGGGGGAGGGGCCTACAATGAGCAGTTCTTC; CDR3: CASSLVGGGAYNEQFF
J: TRBJ1-2; V: TRBV16; size: .; D: TRBD1; DNA: TGTGCCAGCAGCCCTCGACAGGGTGGTTTCTTTGTTGATGGCTACACCTTC; CDR3: CASSPRQGGFFVDGYTF
J: TRBJ2-2; V: TRBV7-9; size: .; D: .; DNA: TGTGCCAGTAACACCGGGGAGCTGTTTTTT; CDR3: CASNTGELFF
J: TRBJ2-1; V: TRBV27; size: .; D: TRBD2; DNA: TGTGCCAGCATGGGGAGGGCGGGAGGAGTCCATGAGCAGTTCTTC; CDR3: CASMGRAGGVHEQFF
J: TRBJ1-2; V: TRBV4-1; size: .; D: .; DNA: TGCGCCAGCAGCCAAGAAGCCGGGGTTAACTATGGCTACACCTTC; CDR3: CASSQEAGVNYGYTF
J: TRBJ1-5; V: TRBV4-3; size: .; D: .; DNA: TGCGCCAGCAGCCAAGATTACAGGTGGCTTTATCAGCCCCAGCATTTT; CDR3: CASSQDYRWLYQPQHF
J: TRBJ2-7; V: TRBV7-9; size: few; D: .; DNA: TGTGCCAGCAGCTTAGCGCACTACGAGCAGTACTTC; CDR3: CASSLAHYEQYF
J: TRBJ1-4; V: TRBV7-9; size: .; D: TRBD1; DNA: TGTGCCAGCAATCCGGGACAGGACTCTACTAATGAAAAACTGTTTTTT; CDR3: CASNPGQDSTNEKLFF
J: TRBJ2-3; V: TRBV7-6; size: .; D: .; DNA: TGTGCCAGCAGCTCGTCTAACACAGATACGCAGTATTTT; CDR3: CASSSSNTDTQYF
J: TRBJ1-4; V: TRBV28; size: .; D: .; DNA: TGTGCCAGCAGCTCATTCGGGACGGCTCCTGCTCAAAAACTGTTTTTT; CDR3: CASSSFGTAPAQKLFF
J: TRBJ1-1; V: TRBV9; size: .; D: .; DNA: TGTGCCAGCAGCGGTGGACGGCTGAACACTGAAGCTTTCTTT; CDR3: CASSGGRLNTEAFF
J: TRBJ1-3; V: TRBV27; size: .; D: .; DNA: TGTGCCAGCAGTTTATACCAGGGCCCCGGAAACACCATATATTTT; CDR3: CASSLYQGPGNTIYF
J: TRBJ1-3; V: TRBV29-1; size: .; D: .; DNA: TGCAGCGTTGAAGAAATAGCGGACTTCTCTGGAAACACCATATATTTT; CDR3: CSVEEIADFSGNTIYF
J: TRBJ2-1; V: TRBV5-1; size: .; D: .; DNA: TGCGCCAGCAGCTATGGGGGGGCCGGTGGGAATGAGCAGTTCTTC; CDR3: CASSYGGAGGNEQFF
J: TRBJ1-2; V: TRBV6-1; size: .; D: TRBD1; DNA: TGTGCCAGCAGTGAATCCCCAGGGGGCTATGGCTACACCTTC; CDR3: CASSESPGGYGYTF
J: TRBJ2-7; V: TRBV5-6; size: .; D: .; DNA: TGTGCCAGCAGCTTGAGCAGGGGGGACTCCTACGAGCAGTACTTC; CDR3: CASSLSRGDSYEQYF
J: TRBJ1-4; V: TRBV2; size: .; D: TRBD1; DNA: TGTGCCAGCAGTGGGACAGGAGCAACTAATGAAAAACTGTTTTTT; CDR3: CASSGTGATNEKLFF
J: TRBJ2-5; V: TRBV29-1; size: .; D: .; DNA: TGCAGCGTTGAATCGGACACCGTTGGCGGGACTTCCCAAGAGACCCAGTACTTC; CDR3: CSVESDTVGGTSQETQYF
J: TRBJ2-2; V: TRBV7-3; size: .; D: TRBD1; DNA: TGTGCCAGCAGCGCCGGACAGGGGGCGTCCGGGGAGCTGTTTTTT; CDR3: CASSAGQGASGELFF
J: TRBJ2-2; V: TRBV10-3; size: .; D: TRBD1; DNA: TGTGCCTCGGTCCCAGGGGGCGCGGGCACCGGGGAGCTGTTTTTT; CDR3: CASVPGGAGTGELFF
J: TRBJ2-7; V: TRBV15; size: .; D: TRBD1; DNA: TGTGCCACCAGCAGAGATTCCGGGACAGGGGGTGACGAGCAGTACTTC; CDR3: CATSRDSGTGGDEQYF
J: TRBJ2-7; V: TRBV14; size: once; D: .; DNA: TGTGCCAGCAGCCAAGTGGGGGTACGCGGTTACGAGCAGTACTTC; CDR3: CASSQVGVRGYEQYF
J: TRBJ2-1; V: TRBV10-3; size: .; D: .; DNA: TGTGCCATCAGTGAGCCCAATCAAGGGGGGCTCTTGGTCTTC; CDR3: CAISEPNQGGLLVF
J: TRBJ1-5; V: TRBV4-3; size: .; D: .; DNA: TGCGCCAGCAGCCAAGGACATGGGGACAATCAGCCCCAGCATTTT; CDR3: CASSQGHGDNQPQHF
J: TRBJ1-4; V: TRBV28; size: .; D: TRBD1; DNA: TGTGCCGCGGGGACAGCAACTAATGAAAAACTGTTTTTT; CDR3: CAAGTATNEKLFF
J: TRBJ2-3; V: TRBV28; size: .; D: .; DNA: TGTGCCAGCAGTCAGCGTTGGGAGCGGTATACGCAGTATTTT; CDR3: CASSQRWERYTQYF
J: TRBJ2-7; V: TRBV25-1; size: .; D: TRBD2; DNA: TGTGCCAGCAGTGATCCTTCCGGGACTAGCGGGAGGACGTACGAGCAGTACTTC; CDR3: CASSDPSGTSGRTYEQYF
J: TRBJ2-7; V: TRBV27; size: once; D: .; DNA: TGTGCCAGCAGTTTCACAGGGTCCGAGCAGTACTTC; CDR3: CASSFTGSEQYF